One sample yielded the 22 T cell receptor beta chains listed below, sequenced in a study of control samples from healthy donors and cancer patients. Assay: immunoSEQ multiplex PCR; the TCRdb copy retains only in-frame clones and omits some. The sample includes more than 75,000 clones, around 85% seen only once; the top ten take about 36%. The specimen sequenced was PBMCs. The source is a man between 65 and 80 years old with lung cancer.

V usage is TRBV13 and J usage is TRBJ2-3, with TRBD2 matching over 10 bases. The CDR3 runs to 20 residues. J was trimmed by 6 bases and V by 4 bases; bases with no gene match: 22. Looked up from germline, CDR1 is PRHDT and CDR2 is FYEKMQ (reference sequence). CDR3 amino acids: CASSSLQGGTSAGQGDTQYF. CDR3 coding DNA: TGTGCCAGCAGCTCCCTCCAGGGCGGGACTAGCGCCGGCCAGGGGGATACGCAGTATTTT.

J is TRBJ1-3 and V is TRBV28; possible D gene TRBD1, 6 bases. Germline V CDR1 and CDR2: MDHEN, SYDVKM. The CDR3 is made up of 15 amino acids. V shed 2 bases and J shed 3 bases, with 11 bases lying between them. The CDR3 protein is CASSLLYRDGNTIYF. The CDR3 DNA sequence: TGTGCCAGCAGTTTACTGTACAGGGATGGAAACACCATATATTTT.

This clone was picked up a small number of times. The chain recombines TRBV5-4 with TRBJ2-1; tentatively, D is TRBD1 (5 bases). Trimming left V 0 bases short and J 5 bases short, with 15 bases between. This CDR3 spans 16 amino acids. Germline CDR1 SGHNT, CDR2 YYREEE (reference sequence). The chain's CDR3 is CASSLGGARHNNEQFF. The CDR3 region has the DNA TGTGCCAGCAGCTTGGGTGGGGCACGGCACAACAATGAGCAGTTCTTC.

This chain links TRBV12-1 with TRBJ2-1; no DNA check was done on the table's D call, TRBD2. TRBV12-1 is a pseudogene locus. This CDR3 has 15 residues. The CDR3 bases are TGTGCCAGCAGCTTTAGCGGGGGTCCTTACAATGAGCAGTTCTTC. Its protein is CASSFSGGPYNEQFF.

This chain connects TRBV6-1 to TRBJ1-2; D unclear. Trimming took 2 bases from V and 2 from J, leaving 9 bases between them. Germline assignment: CDR1 MNHNS and CDR2 SASEGT. CDR3 length: 14 residues. The CDR3 protein is CASSESTPNYGYTF. CDR3 DNA sequence: TGTGCCAGCAGTGAAAGTACCCCAAACTATGGCTACACCTTC.

The rearrangement links TRBV27 to TRBJ2-7; either TRBD1 or TRBD2 may supply D (5 bases each). CDR1 is MNHEY, CDR2 SMNVEV, per germline (reference sequence). CDR3 size: 13 residues. Trimming pared 5 bases from V and 2 bases from J, leaving 10 bases between. The CDR3 nucleotides are TGTGCCAGCAGTCCTCGGGGCCCCTACGAGCAGTACTTC. It specifies CASSPRGPYEQYF.

V usage is TRBV27 and J usage is TRBJ2-7; no definite D call. This CDR3 region has 14 residues. Trimming shortened V by 5 bases and J by 4 bases, and 15 bases separated the two germline ends. CDR1 is MNHEY and CDR2 is SMNVEV in the germline V gene (reference sequence). CDR3 loop: CASSKSSFWYEQYF. CDR3 nucleotides: TGTGCCAGCAGTAAGAGTTCTTTCTGGTACGAGCAGTACTTC.

J is TRBJ1-4 and V is TRBV7-8, with TRBD1 matching 9 bases. V dropped 2 bases and J dropped 7; count of bases not matched to a gene: 8. CDR3 length: 16 residues. Germline V lookup: CDR1 SGHVS, CDR2 FQNEAQ. CDR3: CASSLRGQGGGEKLFF. CDR3 coding DNA: TGTGCCAGCAGCTTAAGGGGACAGGGAGGCGGTGAAAAACTGTTTTTT.

The CDR3 protein is CASRLGSAYEQYF. For the CDR3, the DNA is TGTGCCAGCCGACTAGGGTCAGCCTACGAGCAGTACTTC. The chain couples TRBV27 to TRBJ2-7; D is perhaps TRBD2 (6 bases). CDR3 length: 13 residues. Germline V gene data show CDR1 as MNHEY and CDR2 as SMNVEV (reference sequence). Between the trimmed V and J ends, which lost 8 bases and 2 bases, there was a span of 13 bases.

The chain employs TRBV4-3 and TRBJ2-6; D call uncertain. CDR1 LGHNA and CDR2 YSLEER come from the germline V gene. The V end lost 2 bases, the J end lost 0 bases, and 8 bases lay between the germline ends. The CDR3 totals 16 residues. The CDR3 loop reads CASSQSQSSGANVLTF. The CDR3 DNA reads TGCGCCAGCAGCCAATCACAGAGCTCTGGGGCCAACGTCCTGACTTTC.

The chain has TRBV28 and TRBJ1-2, with 9 bases aligning to TRBD1. The CDR3 is 14 residues long. Germline V gene sequence: CDR1 MDHEN, CDR2 SYDVKM. Trimming took 4 bases from V and 7 from J; bases not matched to a gene: 7. CDR3 nucleotide sequence: TGTGCCAGCAGTTGGGACGGACAGGGGCCTGGCTACACCTTC. It translates to CASSWDGQGPGYTF.

The CDR3 sequence: CAWCPRPGANNEQFF. CDR3 DNA: TGTGCCTGGTGCCCTCGGCCGGGGGCAAACAATGAGCAGTTCTTC. The J gene is TRBJ2-1, the V gene TRBV30; TRBD1 or TRBD2 may be the D gene (6 bases each). Germline V lookup: CDR1 GTSNPN, CDR2 SVGIG (reference sequence). The V and J ends lost 5 bases and 5 bases respectively, with 19 bases between them. CDR3 length: 15 residues. Full variable domain (outside the CDR3, taken from reference TRBV30 and TRBJ2-1): SQTIHQWPATLVQPVGSPLSLECTVEGTSNPNLYWYRQAAGRGLQLLFYSVGIGQISSEVPQNLSASRPQDRQFILSSKKLLLSDSGFYLCAWCPRPGANNEQFFGPGTRLTVL.

The V and J genes are TRBV5-6 and TRBJ1-3; 7 bases fit TRBD1. J gave up 1 base and V 0 bases, and 4 bases lay outside the gene matches. This CDR3 comprises 16 residues. In germline, CDR1 is SGHDT, CDR2 YYEEEE. The CDR3 loop is CASSLGPDRSGNTIYF. The CDR3 bases are TGTGCCAGCAGCTTGGGGCCGGACAGGTCTGGAAACACCATATATTTT. The full variable domain, rest sourced from reference TRBV5-6 and TRBJ1-3, is DAGVTQSPTHLIKTRGQQVTLRCSPKSGHDTVSWYQQALGQGPQFIFQYYEEEERQRGNFPDRFSGHQFPNYSSELNVNALLLGDSALYLCASSLGPDRSGNTIYFGEGSWLTVV.

The rearrangement uses TRBV7-9 and TRBJ2-7; TRBD2 agrees at 12 bases. J lost 3 bases, V lost 3 bases, and 9 bases had no gene match. Germline assignment: CDR1 SEHNR and CDR2 FQNEAQ (reference sequence). The CDR3 has 17 residues. CDR3 DNA sequence: TGTGCCAGCAGCTTGGGACCGGGACTAGCGGGTTTCTACGAGCAGTACTTC. It translates to CASSLGPGLAGFYEQYF.

This chain uses TRBV29-1 with TRBJ2-2; D is ambiguous. Trimming pared 5 bases from V and 1 base from J, leaving 14 bases between. Germline assignment: CDR1 SQVTM and CDR2 ANQGSEA. CDR3 size: 15 residues. The CDR3 is CSVLEVLGNTGELFF. CDR3 DNA: TGCAGCGTTCTAGAGGTGCTAGGGAACACCGGGGAGCTGTTTTTT.

The J gene is TRBJ2-2, the V gene TRBV19; 8 positions agree with TRBD1. With 7 bases clipped from V and 7 bases from J, the junction kept 5 bases outside the gene matches. Per germline, CDR1 LNHDA and CDR2 SQIVND (reference sequence). This CDR3 region has 13 residues. The CDR3 protein is CASNDRGGGELFF. CDR3 coding DNA: TGTGCCAGTAACGACAGGGGCGGCGGGGAGCTGTTTTTT. The variable domain in full, completed from reference TRBV19 and TRBJ2-2, reads DGGITQSPKYLFRKEGQNVTLSCEQNLNHDAMYWYRQDPGQGLRLIYYSQIVNDFQKGDIAEGYSVSREKKESFPLTVTSAQKNPTAFYLCASNDRGGGELFFGEGSRLTVL.

This chain links TRBV6-5 with TRBJ1-2; a weak D match, TRBD1 (5 bases). V lost 0 bases and J 6 bases, leaving 17 bases between the germline ends. From germline, CDR1 is MNHEY and CDR2 SVGAGI. The length of the CDR3 is 16 residues. The CDR3 region has the DNA TGTGCCAGCAGTTACTCGACCCCCCAGGGCGCGAATGGCTACACCTTC. As protein: CASSYSTPQGANGYTF.

V is TRBV19 and J is TRBJ1-1; D is unresolved. CDR1 is LNHDA and CDR2 is SQIVND in the germline V gene (reference sequence). Trimming removed 6 bases from V and 4 bases from J, with 15 bases in between. The CDR3 sequence is 14 residues long. The CDR3 DNA sequence: TGTGCCAGTAGGACCATGGGGATGGCCACTGAAGCTTTCTTT. Protein product: CASRTMGMATEAFF.

The V gene is TRBV7-9, the J gene TRBJ2-2; 11 nucleotides match TRBD2. This CDR3 is built from 15 residues. Looked up from germline, CDR1 is SEHNR and CDR2 is FQNEAQ (reference sequence). Losses at the gene ends were 5 bases for V and 3 bases for J; bases not matched to a gene: 2. CDR3 loop: CASSGSGGDTGELFF. CDR3 DNA sequence: TGTGCCAGCAGCGGTAGCGGGGGGGACACCGGGGAGCTGTTTTTT.

This clone was counted once. This chain connects TRBV3-1 (or the pseudogene TRBV3-2) to TRBJ1-1; D gene uncertain. Trimming took off 0 bases at V and 4 bases at J, with 12 bases between the two ends. From germline, CDR1 is LGHDT and CDR2 YNNKEL (reference sequence). The length of the CDR3 is 15 residues. CDR3 amino acids: CASSQEPRRSTEAFF. The CDR3 nucleotides are TGTGCCAGCAGCCAAGAGCCCCGACGGAGCACTGAAGCTTTCTTT.

J is TRBJ2-3 and V is TRBV6-4; weak D call: TRBD2 (6 bases). CDR3 length: 15 amino acids. V shed 2 bases and J shed 7 bases, with 16 bases lying between them. Per germline, CDR1 MRHNA and CDR2 SNTAGT. The CDR3 loop reads CASSDVAGTVNTQYF. CDR3 in DNA: TGTGCCAGCAGTGACGTGGCAGGGACTGTCAATACGCAGTATTTT.

This chain joins TRBV19 and TRBJ1-5, with a possible D match to TRBD1 (6 bases). V was cut by 6 bases and J by 2 bases, with 14 bases left in between. The CDR3 consists of 15 residues. In germline, CDR1 is LNHDA, CDR2 SQIVND (reference sequence). CDR3 DNA sequence: TGTGCCAGTAGGAACAGGGTCCTCGGCAATCAGCCCCAGCATTTT. Translation gives CASRNRVLGNQPQHF.